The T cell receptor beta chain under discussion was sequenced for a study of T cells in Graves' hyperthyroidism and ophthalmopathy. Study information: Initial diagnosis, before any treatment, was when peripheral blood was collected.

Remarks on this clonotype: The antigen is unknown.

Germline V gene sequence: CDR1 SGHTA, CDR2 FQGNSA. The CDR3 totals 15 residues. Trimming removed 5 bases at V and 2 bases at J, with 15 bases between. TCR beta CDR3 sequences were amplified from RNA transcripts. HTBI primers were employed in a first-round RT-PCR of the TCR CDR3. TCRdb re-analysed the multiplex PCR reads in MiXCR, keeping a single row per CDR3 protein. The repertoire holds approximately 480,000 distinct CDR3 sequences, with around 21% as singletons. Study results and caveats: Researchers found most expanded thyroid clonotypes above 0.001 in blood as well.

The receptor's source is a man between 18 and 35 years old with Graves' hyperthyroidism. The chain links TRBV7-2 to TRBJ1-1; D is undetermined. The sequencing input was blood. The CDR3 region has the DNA TGTGCCAGCAGCATGATAGGCAGACCCAACACTGAAGCTTTCTTT. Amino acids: CASSMIGRPNTEAFF. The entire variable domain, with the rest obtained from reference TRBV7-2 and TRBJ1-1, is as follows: GAGVSQSPSNKVTEKGKDVELRCDPISGHTALYWYRQSLGQGLEFLIYFQGNSAPDKSGLPSDRFSAERTGGSVSTLTIQRTQQEDSAVYLCASSMIGRPNTEAFFGQGTRLTVV.